This TCR beta chain is from a study of T cells in Graves' hyperthyroidism and ophthalmopathy (dated by TCRdb to between 2018 and 2021). In terms of the full investigation: Peripheral blood was collected at initial diagnosis, before any treatment. A discovery cohort of about 95 patients, roughly 45 with Graves' ophthalmopathy and 57 with stable Graves' hyperthyroidism, was used to find distinguishing TCR V-J signatures. Prospective prediction of ophthalmopathy was tested in an independent validation cohort consisting of about 19 hyperthyroidism patients and more than 15 patients who later progressed to ophthalmopathy. The roughly 100 discovery patients were randomly divided into training and test sets at a 7:3 ratio. In roughly six Graves' hyperthyroidism patients, the study also compared T-cell repertoires from thyroid tissue with T-cell repertoires from blood. Following sampling, methimazole starting at 30 mg daily was given to hyperthyroidism patients, and high-dose intravenous methylprednisolone was given to ophthalmopathy patients. The paper reports TCR Vbeta CDR3 sequencing of roughly 140 peripheral blood samples: some 41 ophthalmopathy, around 80 hyperthyroidism and around 17 progressor patients.

This clonotype is a singleton in its sample. Its binding antigen is unknown. Base qualities were left out, and no much larger clone turns up one base away. A lone read offers only weak evidence. On the study overall, not on this receptor specifically: In validation, progression to ophthalmopathy was predicted by the model with around 71% sensitivity and around 76% specificity, a median of roughly 6.4 months before onset. No statistical method was used to fix the sample size in advance, and group allocation was not hidden from the investigators. Most expanded thyroid clonotypes (frequency above 0.001) were also detected in blood, a finding suggesting that blood repertoires may reflect thyroid immune responses. In cross-validation, a model built on a 13 V-J signature told ophthalmopathy apart from stable hyperthyroidism with 87.88% sensitivity and around 84% specificity, and in testing the same model reached 80%/75%.

Ophthalmopathy patients had moderately to severely active disease, with a Clinical Activity Score of 3 or more, a NOSPECS grade of 4 or more, and a disease duration of less than 3 months. Patients with uncontrolled infections, other autoimmune diseases, pregnancy or lactation were excluded. Diagnoses relied on clinical symptoms, serum thyroxine and TRAb, thyroid ultrasound and orbital computed tomography. PBMCs were isolated from about 9.1 ml of fresh peripheral blood by Ficoll-Paque density gradient centrifugation. Trizol reagent was used to extract total RNA, and RNA quality was then checked on an Agilent 2100 Bioanalyzer. The CDR3 measures 18 amino acids from cysteine to phenylalanine. CDR3 DNA is the only sequence kept; it has 54 bases, read in frame from the first base. Relative to germline, V is missing 3 bases and J is missing 1 base, with 8 bases of the junction outside any gene match. The germline V gene encodes CDR1 SGHNT and CDR2 YENEEA.

The TCR beta CDR3 regions were amplified from RNA transcripts. The TCR CDR3 was subjected to a first round of RT-PCR using the HTBI primer set and the Qiagen OneStep RT-PCR kit. Libraries were constructed in a second round of multiplex PCR, after which size selection and purification were performed. The libraries were sequenced on an Illumina HiSeq2000 using paired-end 100 bp reads. The authors' pipeline ran thus. SOAPnuke was used to process the raw data, removing reads that contained adapters or uncalled bases, had a mean Phred below 15, or lacked an exact match to the constant primer or identifier. High-quality paired reads were merged using COPE v1.2.5, and each unique nucleotide sequence was defined as a clonotype. Clonotypes were aligned to IMGT TRBV, TRBD and TRBJ reference segments using MiTCR v1.1. Analysis was restricted to V-J combinations with a frequency above 0.0001, which covered 98% to 99.2% of repertoires. A TCS score was defined as the ratio between F50 (clonal expansion) and ExV (chaos), using BLOSUM62-based TCRdist between CDR3 peptides within each V-J. Welch's t-statistics and random forest reduced just over 500 V-J features to roughly 13, which were used in a naive Bayes classifier (R e1071). The Morisita-Horn index was used to measure how similar the thyroid and blood repertoires were. Using fastp at Q25 and MiXCR, TCRdb reprocessed the public reads and kept productive beta chains. Under each unique CDR3 protein, matching rows form one entry showing the most common genes and DNA. It is TCRdb's table, rather than the study itself, that gives the V and J calls and clone size. The sample table holds about 59,000 distinct CDR3 sequences, of which about 50% were seen once. Jointly, the top ten make up 2.5% to 3.5% of the sample.

The chain is made from TRBV11-3 and TRBJ2-1, and TRBD2 aligns with 11 junction nucleotides. The specimen sequenced was blood. This TCR was sampled from a woman aged 55-69 years with Graves' ophthalmopathy. The CDR3 amino acid sequence is: CASSFYLAGGMSYNEQFF. The nucleotide sequence is given as TGTGCCAGCAGCTTCTATTTAGCGGGAGGGATGTCCTACAATGAGCAGTTCTTC.